One sample yielded the 21 T cell receptor beta chains listed below, sequenced in a study of T cell repertoires in cytomegalovirus infection. From the reads, TCRdb called clonotypes with MiXCR, one entry per CDR3 protein. This repertoire shows around 340,000 distinct CDR3 sequences, about 29% found once; its top ten account for about 19%. No antigens are known for them. The source was cultured PBMCs, collected from culture after CMV antigen stimulation. Receptors originate from a human donor in good health (CMV status not recorded). Some clones in this sample may be carry-over from other donors' samples.

There are a few counts of this clonotype. The chain carries TRBV7-8 and TRBJ2-7, with 10 bases fitting TRBD2. Germline V gives CDR1 SGHVS, CDR2 FQNEAQ. The ends lost 0 bases at V and 2 bases at J; junction bases unmatched: 13. This CDR3 region has 19 residues. CDR3 in DNA: TGTGCCAGCAGCTTAGCGCAGTACGGCAGTAGCGGGAGGACCTACGAGCAGTACTTC. This translates into CASSLAQYGSSGRTYEQYF.

This clonotype was picked up many times. V and J are TRBV9 and TRBJ2-2; D unclear. The length of the CDR3 is 14 residues. The V gene lost 3 bases and the J gene lost 6 bases, with 12 bases spanning the gap. CDR1 and CDR2 from the germline V gene are SGDLS and YYNGEE. CDR3 DNA sequence: TGTGCCAGCAGCGCCCCTACGAGCGCCGGGGAGCTGTTTTTT. It yields the protein CASSAPTSAGELFF.

There are a few counts of this clonotype. The V gene is TRBV4-1, the J gene TRBJ2-4; 11 nucleotides match TRBD2. Germline V CDR1 and CDR2: MGHRA, YSYEKL. This CDR3 spans 17 amino acids. The junction had 3 bases not matched to a gene; V was cut back by 0 bases and J by 2 bases. The CDR3 DNA follows: TGCGCCAGCAGCCAAGAGGCTAGCGGGGGGTCCAAAAACATTCAGTACTTC. It translates to CASSQEASGGSKNIQYF.

This clonotype has only a few counts. The J gene is TRBJ2-5, the V gene TRBV7-6; maybe TRBD1 (5 bases). There are 14 residues in the CDR3. From germline, CDR1 is SGHVS and CDR2 FNYEAQ. The V and J ends lost 5 bases and 1 base respectively, with 11 bases between them. Here the CDR3 DNA reads TGTGCCAGCAGCGGGGCCTCGGGCCAAGAGACCCAGTACTTC. Translated, it gives CASSGASGQETQYF.

The table lists this clonotype with a few counts. The V call is TRBV12-3 or TRBV12-4, the J call TRBJ2-1; a weak D match, TRBD1 (5 bases). The V and J ends lost 5 bases and 10 bases respectively, with 18 bases between them. The CDR3 length is 14 residues. The CDR3 DNA sequence: TGTGCCAGCAGTCCCCGGTTTTACGCAGGGGAGCAGTTCTTC. Translating it yields CASSPRFYAGEQFF.

The rearrangement joins TRBV12-5 to TRBJ2-2; a weak D match, TRBD2 (5 bases). Trimming pared 0 bases from V and 9 bases from J, leaving 14 bases between. The CDR3 is 15 residues long. Germline loops: CDR1 LGHNT, CDR2 FRNRAP. CDR3 residues: CASGLVAAAQRELFF. Here the CDR3 DNA reads TGTGCTAGTGGTTTGGTTGCAGCGGCTCAGCGGGAGCTGTTTTTT.

The chain links TRBV6-6 to TRBJ2-5; 9 bases agree with TRBD1. Germline CDR1 and CDR2: MNHNY and SVGAGI (reference sequence). The junction had 11 bases not matched to a gene; V was cut back by 8 bases and J by 4 bases. CDR3 size: 15 residues. The CDR3 here is CASGEGSTGGETQYF. Here the CDR3 DNA reads TGTGCCAGCGGAGAGGGGTCGACAGGGGGAGAGACCCAGTACTTC.

This chain connects TRBV6-5 to TRBJ1-4; D gene unclear. This CDR3 spans 13 amino acids. Germline V gene sequence: CDR1 MNHEY, CDR2 SVGAGI. V lost 11 bases, J lost 3 bases, and 13 bases lay in between. The CDR3 coding sequence is TGTGCCGCAAAAGGGAGCGCTAATGAAAAACTGTTTTTT. Translated, it gives CAAKGSANEKLFF.

The sample holds many counts of this clonotype. The CDR3 loop reads CASSSWTGVEDTQYF. CDR3 sequence (DNA): TGTGCCAGCAGCTCCTGGACAGGGGTGGAAGATACGCAGTATTTT. The genes are TRBV7-8 and TRBJ2-3, with TRBD1 matching 9 bases. The CDR3 extends over 15 amino acids. V trimming: 4 bases; J trimming: 5 bases; junction bases outside the gene matches: 7. Germline CDR1 SGHVS, CDR2 FQNEAQ.

This clonotype was counted a few times. V is TRBV7-8 and J is TRBJ2-1, with TRBD2 identical over 12 bases. Germline V lookup: CDR1 SGHVS, CDR2 FQNEAQ. This CDR3 region has 17 residues. The junction had 6 bases not matched to a gene; V was cut back by 5 bases and J by 1 base. The CDR3 sequence: CASSPGLAGSSYNEQFF. DNA for the CDR3: TGTGCCAGCAGCCCCGGACTAGCGGGGAGTTCCTACAATGAGCAGTTCTTC.

V and J are TRBV7-8 and TRBJ1-2; 7 bases line up with TRBD1. Germline values: CDR1 SGHVS, CDR2 FQNEAQ. This CDR3 spans 14 amino acids. V was pared by 5 bases and J by 5 bases, with 8 bases of the junction left unmatched. CDR3 loop: CASSPGGTEYGYTF. The DNA for the CDR3 is TGTGCCAGCAGCCCGGGCGGGACAGAATATGGCTACACCTTC.

This clonotype has a handful of counts. The chain combines TRBV12-3 or TRBV12-4 with TRBJ2-4; no definite D call. The CDR3 has 16 amino acids. V was cut by 7 bases and J by 0 bases, with 16 bases left in between. CDR3 sequence reads: CASNEPFRVAKNIQYF. CDR3 sequence (DNA): TGTGCCAGCAACGAACCCTTCCGGGTAGCCAAAAACATTCAGTACTTC.

The chain uses TRBV30 and TRBJ1-1, with unresolved D. This CDR3 has 12 residues. The ends were cut back, 2 bases at V and 12 bases at J, with 16 bases in the middle. Germline V lookup: CDR1 GTSNPN, CDR2 SVGIG (reference sequence). CDR3 in DNA: TGTGCCTGGAGTTCCTCCAATGCCGTTACTTTCTTT. The encoded protein is CAWSSSNAVTFF.

This clonotype appeared a few times. The V call is TRBV27, the J call TRBJ1-2; TRBD1 aligns across 9 bases. CDR1 is MNHEY, CDR2 SMNVEV, per germline (reference sequence). The V gene end was trimmed by 4 bases and the J gene end by 0 bases; junction bases not matched to a gene: 0. This CDR3 region has 14 residues. Here the CDR3 DNA reads TGTGCCAGCAGTTGGGACAGGGCTAACTATGGCTACACCTTC. Translating gives CASSWDRANYGYTF.

The rearrangement uses TRBV29-1 and TRBJ1-3; possible D gene TRBD1, 5 bases. Trimming removed 6 bases from V and 9 bases from J, with 15 bases in between. CDR1 and CDR2 (germline): SQVTM, ANQGSEA. CDR3 length: 12 amino acids. CDR3 protein: CSVSGSSATIYF. The CDR3 region has the DNA TGCAGCGTGTCAGGGAGCAGCGCCACCATATATTTT.

The V and J genes are TRBV24-1 and TRBJ2-7; D is possibly TRBD1 (5 bases). V was cut by 4 bases and J by 4 bases, with 7 bases left in between. CDR3 length: 12 amino acids. Germline lookup yields CDR1 KGHDR and CDR2 SFDVKD. For the CDR3, the DNA is TGTGCCACCAGTGACCACAGGTACGAGCAGTACTTC. It specifies CATSDHRYEQYF.

This clonotype has a single count. The rearrangement links TRBV28 to TRBJ2-1; 13 nucleotides agree with TRBD2. The CDR3 spans 15 residues. The germline gives CDR1 MDHEN, CDR2 SYDVKM. V shed 7 bases, J shed 9 bases, and the junction held 9 bases outside the gene matches. The CDR3 DNA sequence: TGTGCCAGCATCCCGGGACTAGCGGGATACGGTGAGCAGTTCTTC. Its translation: CASIPGLAGYGEQFF.

V usage is TRBV28 and J usage is TRBJ2-2, with no clear D. Per the germline V gene, CDR1 is MDHEN and CDR2 is SYDVKM. CDR3 length: 12 amino acids. V shed 7 bases and J shed 2 bases, with 5 bases lying between them. The CDR3 is CASKINTGELFF. In DNA form, the CDR3 reads TGTGCCAGCAAAATTAACACCGGGGAGCTGTTTTTT.

The table lists this clonotype with many counts. J is TRBJ1-2 and V is TRBV12-3 or TRBV12-4; 12 nucleotides agree with TRBD1. The CDR3 contains 17 residues. J gave up 4 bases and V 3 bases, and 9 bases lay outside the gene matches. CDR3 sequence (DNA): TGTGCCAGCAGTTTCCCCGGGACAGGGGGCGCGTTCTATGGCTACACCTTC. It specifies CASSFPGTGGAFYGYTF.

The chain's CDR3 is CASGRQGLSNQPQHF. In nucleotides, the CDR3 is TGTGCCAGTGGACGACAGGGGTTGAGCAATCAGCCCCAGCATTTT. The rearrangement joins TRBV19 to TRBJ1-5; 8 nucleotides line up with TRBD1. CDR1 and CDR2 (germline): LNHDA, SQIVND (reference sequence). J gave up 1 base and V 8 bases, and 7 bases lay outside the gene matches. The CDR3 sequence is 15 residues long. Combining the CDR3 with reference TRBV19 and TRBJ1-5 gives the whole variable domain DGGITQSPKYLFRKEGQNVTLSCEQNLNHDAMYWYRQDPGQGLRLIYYSQIVNDFQKGDIAEGYSVSREKKESFPLTVTSAQKNPTAFYLCASGRQGLSNQPQHFGDGTRLSIL.

This clonotype has just a few counts. The genes are TRBV27 and TRBJ1-2, with unresolved D. Per germline, CDR1 MNHEY and CDR2 SMNVEV (reference sequence). The CDR3 length is 16 residues. V gave up 0 bases and J gave up 0 bases, with 11 bases separating them. CDR3 bases: TGTGCCAGCAGTTTATCGTCCGGCGAAGCTAACTATGGCTACACCTTC. This gives the protein CASSLSSGEANYGYTF.